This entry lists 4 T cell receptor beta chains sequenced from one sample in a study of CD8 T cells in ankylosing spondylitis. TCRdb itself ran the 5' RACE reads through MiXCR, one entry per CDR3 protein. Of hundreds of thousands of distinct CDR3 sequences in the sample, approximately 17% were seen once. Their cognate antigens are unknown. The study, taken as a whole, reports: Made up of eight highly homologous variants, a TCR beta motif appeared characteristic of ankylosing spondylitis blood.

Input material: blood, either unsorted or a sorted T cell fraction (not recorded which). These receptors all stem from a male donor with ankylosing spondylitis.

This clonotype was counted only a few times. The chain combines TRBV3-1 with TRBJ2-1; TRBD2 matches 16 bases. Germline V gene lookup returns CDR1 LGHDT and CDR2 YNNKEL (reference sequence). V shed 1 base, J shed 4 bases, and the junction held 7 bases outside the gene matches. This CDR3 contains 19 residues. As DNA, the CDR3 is TGTGCCAGCAGCCAAGTACCGGGACTAGCGGGAGGGGGTTACAATGAGCAGTTCTTC. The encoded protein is CASSQVPGLAGGGYNEQFF.

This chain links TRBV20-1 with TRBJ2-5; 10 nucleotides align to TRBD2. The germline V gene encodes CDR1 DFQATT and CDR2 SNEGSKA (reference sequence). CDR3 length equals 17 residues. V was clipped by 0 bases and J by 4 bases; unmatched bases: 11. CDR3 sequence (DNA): TGCAGTGCTAGAGAGGGTCGAGCGGGGGGGCTGGGAGAGACCCAGTACTTC. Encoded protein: CSAREGRAGGLGETQYF.

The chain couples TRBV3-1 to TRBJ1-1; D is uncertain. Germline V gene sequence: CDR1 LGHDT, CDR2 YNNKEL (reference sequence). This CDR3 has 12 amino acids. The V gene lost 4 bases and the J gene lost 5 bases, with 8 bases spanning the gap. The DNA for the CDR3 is TGTGCCAGCAGCCGAGGATTGACTGAAGCTTTCTTT. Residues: CASSRGLTEAFF.

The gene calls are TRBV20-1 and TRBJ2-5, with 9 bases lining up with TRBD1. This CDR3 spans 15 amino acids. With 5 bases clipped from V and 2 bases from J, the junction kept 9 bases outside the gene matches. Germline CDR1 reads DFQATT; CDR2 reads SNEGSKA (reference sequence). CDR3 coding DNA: TGCAGTGCTGATATCGGGACAGGGAAGCAAGAGACCCAGTACTTC. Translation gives CSADIGTGKQETQYF.